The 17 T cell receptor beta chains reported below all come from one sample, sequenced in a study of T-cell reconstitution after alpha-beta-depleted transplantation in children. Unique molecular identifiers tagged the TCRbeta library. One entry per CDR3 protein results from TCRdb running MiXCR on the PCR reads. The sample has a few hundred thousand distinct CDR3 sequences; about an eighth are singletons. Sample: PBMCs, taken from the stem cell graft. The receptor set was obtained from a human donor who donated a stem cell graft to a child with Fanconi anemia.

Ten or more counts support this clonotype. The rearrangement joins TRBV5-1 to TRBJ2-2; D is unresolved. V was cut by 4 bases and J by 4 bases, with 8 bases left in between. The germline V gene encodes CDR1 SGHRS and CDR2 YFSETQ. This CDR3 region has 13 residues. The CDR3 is CASSPGSTGELFF. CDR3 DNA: TGCGCCAGCAGCCCAGGATCCACCGGGGAGCTGTTTTTT. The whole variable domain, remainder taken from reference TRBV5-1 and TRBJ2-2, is KAGVTQTPRYLIKTRGQQVTLSCSPISGHRSVSWYQQTPGQGLQFLFEYFSETQRNKGNFPGRFSGRQFSNSRSEMNVSTLELGDSALYLCASSPGSTGELFFGEGSRLTVL.

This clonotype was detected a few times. CDR3 DNA sequence: TGTGCCAGCAGCGCTTCATGGGGGGGCGCTCGTGGCTACACCTTC. Translating it yields CASSASWGGARGYTF. The rearrangement uses TRBV5-4 and TRBJ1-2; D possibly corresponds to TRBD1 (6 bases). Deletions cut 4 bases from V and 7 bases from J, with 20 bases between. Germline CDR1 reads SGHNT; CDR2 reads YYREEE (reference sequence). This CDR3 is built from 15 residues.

CDR3 loop: CASSSTGGGPDTQYF. For the CDR3, the DNA is TGTGCCAGCAGCTCGACAGGCGGTGGGCCAGATACGCAGTATTTT. The chain links TRBV12-3 or TRBV12-4 to TRBJ2-3; maybe TRBD1 (6 bases). V was trimmed by 6 bases and J by 4 bases, leaving 17 bases between them. The CDR3 loop spans 15 amino acids.

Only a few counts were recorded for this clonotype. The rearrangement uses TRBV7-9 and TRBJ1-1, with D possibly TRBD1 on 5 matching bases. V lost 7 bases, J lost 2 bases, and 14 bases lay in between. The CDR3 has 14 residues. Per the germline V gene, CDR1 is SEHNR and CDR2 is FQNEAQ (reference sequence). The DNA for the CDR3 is TGTGCCAGCAAATCGCCCGGGGCAAACACTGAAGCTTTCTTT. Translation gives CASKSPGANTEAFF.

As DNA, the CDR3 is TGTGCCAGCACCAGGAATAGCGGGGGGACAGATACGCAGTATTTT. This encodes CASTRNSGGTDTQYF. The V call is TRBV9, the J call TRBJ2-3; 10 bases line up with TRBD2. Germline CDR1 SGDLS, CDR2 YYNGEE. The CDR3 covers 15 residues. V gave up 6 bases and J gave up 3 bases; unmatched junction bases: 7.

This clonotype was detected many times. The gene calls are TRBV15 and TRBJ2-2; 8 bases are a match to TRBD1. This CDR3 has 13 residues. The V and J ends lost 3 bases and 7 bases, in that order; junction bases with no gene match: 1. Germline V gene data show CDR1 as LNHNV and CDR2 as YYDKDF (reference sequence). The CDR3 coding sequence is TGTGCCACCAGCAGGGACAGGGTCGGGGAGCTGTTTTTT. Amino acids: CATSRDRVGELFF.

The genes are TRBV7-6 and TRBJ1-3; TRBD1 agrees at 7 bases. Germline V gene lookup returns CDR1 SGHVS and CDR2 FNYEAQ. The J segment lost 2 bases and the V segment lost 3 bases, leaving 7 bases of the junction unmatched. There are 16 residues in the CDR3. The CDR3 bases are TGTGCCAGCAGCTTTTACAGGGGACGGCCTGGAAACACCATATATTTT. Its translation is CASSFYRGRPGNTIYF.

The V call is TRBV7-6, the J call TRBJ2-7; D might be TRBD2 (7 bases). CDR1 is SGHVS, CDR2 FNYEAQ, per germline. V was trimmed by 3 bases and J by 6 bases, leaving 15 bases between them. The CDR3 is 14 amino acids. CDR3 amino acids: CASSLGAGRGEQYV. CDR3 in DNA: TGTGCCAGCAGCTTGGGGGCAGGGAGGGGCGAGCAGTACGTC.

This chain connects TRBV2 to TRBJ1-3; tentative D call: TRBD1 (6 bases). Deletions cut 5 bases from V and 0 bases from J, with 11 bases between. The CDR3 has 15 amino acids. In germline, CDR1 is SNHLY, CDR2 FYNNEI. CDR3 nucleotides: TGTGCCAGCAGTCGAAGCAGGGGCTCTGGAAACACCATATATTTT. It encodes CASSRSRGSGNTIYF. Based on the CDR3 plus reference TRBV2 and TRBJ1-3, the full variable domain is EPEVTQTPSHQVTQMGQEVILRCVPISNHLYFYWYRQILGQKVEFLVSFYNNEISEKSEIFDDQFSVERPDGSNFTLKIRSTKLEDSAMYFCASSRSRGSGNTIYFGEGSWLTVV.

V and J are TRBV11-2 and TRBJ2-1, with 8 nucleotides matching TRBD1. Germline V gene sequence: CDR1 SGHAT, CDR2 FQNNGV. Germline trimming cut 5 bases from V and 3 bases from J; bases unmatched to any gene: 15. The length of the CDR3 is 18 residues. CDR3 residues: CASSRERTGTGNYNEQFF. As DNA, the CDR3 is TGTGCCAGCAGCCGTGAACGCACCGGGACAGGTAACTACAATGAGCAGTTCTTC.

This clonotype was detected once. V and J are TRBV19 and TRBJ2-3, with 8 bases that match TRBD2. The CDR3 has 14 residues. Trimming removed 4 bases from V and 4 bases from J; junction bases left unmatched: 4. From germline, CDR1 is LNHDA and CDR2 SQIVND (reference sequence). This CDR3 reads CASSTNSGADTQYF. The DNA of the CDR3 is TGTGCCAGTAGTACTAATAGCGGGGCAGATACGCAGTATTTT.

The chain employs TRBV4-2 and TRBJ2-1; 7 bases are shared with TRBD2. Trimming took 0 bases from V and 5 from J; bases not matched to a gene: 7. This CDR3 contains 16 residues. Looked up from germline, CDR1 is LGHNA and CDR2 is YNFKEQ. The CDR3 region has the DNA TGTGCCAGCAGCCAAGAGGGCGGGGGTAAGGACAATGAGCAGTTCTTC. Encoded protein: CASSQEGGGKDNEQFF.

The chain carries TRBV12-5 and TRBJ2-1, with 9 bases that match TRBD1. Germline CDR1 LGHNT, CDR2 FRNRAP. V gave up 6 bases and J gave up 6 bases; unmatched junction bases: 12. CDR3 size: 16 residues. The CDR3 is CASGTGQGMMGNEQFF. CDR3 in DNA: TGTGCTAGTGGAACGGGACAGGGTATGATGGGCAATGAGCAGTTCTTC.

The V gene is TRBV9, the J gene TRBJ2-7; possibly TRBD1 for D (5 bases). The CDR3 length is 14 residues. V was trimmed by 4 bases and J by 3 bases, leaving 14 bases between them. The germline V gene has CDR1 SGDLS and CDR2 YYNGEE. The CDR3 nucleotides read TGTGCCAGCAGCCCTACCGACAGAAACTACGAGCAGTACTTC. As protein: CASSPTDRNYEQYF. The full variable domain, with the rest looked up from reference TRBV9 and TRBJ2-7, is DSGVTQTPKHLITATGQRVTLRCSPRSGDLSVYWYQQSLDQGLQFLIQYYNGEERAKGNILERFSAQQFPDLHSELNLSSLELGDSALYFCASSPTDRNYEQYFGPGTRLTVT.

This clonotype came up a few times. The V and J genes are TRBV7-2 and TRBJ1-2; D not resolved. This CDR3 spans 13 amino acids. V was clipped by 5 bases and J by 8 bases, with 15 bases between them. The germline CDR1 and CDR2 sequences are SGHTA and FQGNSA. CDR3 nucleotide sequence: TGTGCCAGCAGCCCCCAGAGATACGGAGGCTACACCTTC. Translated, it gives CASSPQRYGGYTF.

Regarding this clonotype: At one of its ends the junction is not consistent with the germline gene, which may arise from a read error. The CDR3 sequence is CTSSLVGTSGGAYNEQFF. The CDR3 nucleotides are TGTACCAGCAGTTTAGTCGGGACTAGCGGGGGGGCCTACAATGAGCAGTTCTTC. The rearrangement links TRBV12-3 or TRBV12-4 to TRBJ2-1; TRBD2 aligns across 16 bases. The CDR3 is 18 amino acids.

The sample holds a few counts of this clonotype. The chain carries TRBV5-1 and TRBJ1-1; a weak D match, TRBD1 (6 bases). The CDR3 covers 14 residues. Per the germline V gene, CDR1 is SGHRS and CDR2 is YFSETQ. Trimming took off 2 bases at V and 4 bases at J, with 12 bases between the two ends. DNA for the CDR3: TGCGCCAGCAGCTTAAGGGAGGGGGGCACTGAAGCTTTCTTT. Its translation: CASSLREGGTEAFF. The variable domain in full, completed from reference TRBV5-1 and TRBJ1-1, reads KAGVTQTPRYLIKTRGQQVTLSCSPISGHRSVSWYQQTPGQGLQFLFEYFSETQRNKGNFPGRFSGRQFSNSRSEMNVSTLELGDSALYLCASSLREGGTEAFFGQGTRLTVV.